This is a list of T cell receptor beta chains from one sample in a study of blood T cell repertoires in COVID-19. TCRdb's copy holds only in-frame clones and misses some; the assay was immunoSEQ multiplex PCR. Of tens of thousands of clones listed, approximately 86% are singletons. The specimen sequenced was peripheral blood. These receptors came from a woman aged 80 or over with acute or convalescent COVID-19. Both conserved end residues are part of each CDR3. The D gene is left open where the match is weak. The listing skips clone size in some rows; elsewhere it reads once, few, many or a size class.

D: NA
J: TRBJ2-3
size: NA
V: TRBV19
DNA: TGTGCCAGTTCAATCCCCGGATCAGCGAATACGCAGTATTTT
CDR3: CASSIPGSANTQYF

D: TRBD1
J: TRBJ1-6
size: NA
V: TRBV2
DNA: TGTGCCAGCAGACAAGACAGGGGGCGAGATAATTCACCCCTCCACTTT
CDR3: CASRQDRGRDNSPLHF

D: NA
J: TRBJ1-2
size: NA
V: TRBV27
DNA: TGTGCCACGATGGCAGATAACTATGGCTACACCTTC
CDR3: CATMADNYGYTF

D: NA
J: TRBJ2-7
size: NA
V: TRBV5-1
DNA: TGCGCCATCAAGGGAAGGGGTTACGAGCAGTACTTC
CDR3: CAIKGRGYEQYF

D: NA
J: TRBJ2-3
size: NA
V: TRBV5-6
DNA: TGTGCCAGCAGCGGCGGGACAGATACGCAGTATTTT
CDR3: CASSGGTDTQYF

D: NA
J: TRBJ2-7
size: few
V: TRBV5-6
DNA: TGTGCCAGCAGCTTGGTGGGCTCGGCCTACGAGCAGTACTTC
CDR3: CASSLVGSAYEQYF

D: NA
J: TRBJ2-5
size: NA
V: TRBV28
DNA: TGTGCCAGCAGTTTGCAGCAAGAGACCCAGTACTTC
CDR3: CASSLQQETQYF

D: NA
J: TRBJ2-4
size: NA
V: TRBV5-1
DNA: TGCGCCAGCAGCCCTACTTTAGCCAAAAACATTCAGTACTTC
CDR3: CASSPTLAKNIQYF

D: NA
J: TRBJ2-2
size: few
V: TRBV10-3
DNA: TGTGCCATCAGTGAGAGTTTTAGAGCGACGAACACCGGGGAGCTGTTTTTT
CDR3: CAISESFRATNTGELFF

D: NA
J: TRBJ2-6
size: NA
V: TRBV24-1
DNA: TGTGCCACCAGTGATCGGACATGGAGCGCTAATGCCTCTGGGGCCAACGTCCTGACTTTC
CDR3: CATSDRTWSANASGANVLTF

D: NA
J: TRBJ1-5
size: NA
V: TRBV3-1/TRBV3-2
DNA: TGTGCCAGCAGCCAAGATCTGACAGCAAATCAGCCCCAGCATTTT
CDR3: CASSQDLTANQPQHF

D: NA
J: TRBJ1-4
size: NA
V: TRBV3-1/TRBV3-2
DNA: TGTGCCAGCAGCCAATCGGGACTAGGACTGTTTTTT
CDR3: CASSQSGLGLFF

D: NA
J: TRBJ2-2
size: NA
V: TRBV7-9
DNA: TGTGCCAGCAGCTTACCCACAGGGATCTACACCGGGGAGCTGTTTTTT
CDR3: CASSLPTGIYTGELFF

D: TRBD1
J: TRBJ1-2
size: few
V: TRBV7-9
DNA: TGTGCCAGCAGCATAGGACAGGGGGGCGGCTACACCTTC
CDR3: CASSIGQGGGYTF